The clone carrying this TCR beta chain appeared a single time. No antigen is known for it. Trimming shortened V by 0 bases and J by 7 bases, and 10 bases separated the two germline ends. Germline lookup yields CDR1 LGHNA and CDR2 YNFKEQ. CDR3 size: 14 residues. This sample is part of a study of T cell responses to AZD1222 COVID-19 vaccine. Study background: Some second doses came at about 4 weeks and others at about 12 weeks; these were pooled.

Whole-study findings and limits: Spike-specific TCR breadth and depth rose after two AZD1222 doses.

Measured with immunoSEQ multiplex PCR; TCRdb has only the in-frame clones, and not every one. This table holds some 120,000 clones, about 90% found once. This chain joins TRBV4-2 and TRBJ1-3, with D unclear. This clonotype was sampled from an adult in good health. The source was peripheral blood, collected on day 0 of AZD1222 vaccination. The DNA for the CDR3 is TGTGCCAGCAGCCAAGATTTCCCCGCGAACACCATATATTTT. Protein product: CASSQDFPANTIYF.